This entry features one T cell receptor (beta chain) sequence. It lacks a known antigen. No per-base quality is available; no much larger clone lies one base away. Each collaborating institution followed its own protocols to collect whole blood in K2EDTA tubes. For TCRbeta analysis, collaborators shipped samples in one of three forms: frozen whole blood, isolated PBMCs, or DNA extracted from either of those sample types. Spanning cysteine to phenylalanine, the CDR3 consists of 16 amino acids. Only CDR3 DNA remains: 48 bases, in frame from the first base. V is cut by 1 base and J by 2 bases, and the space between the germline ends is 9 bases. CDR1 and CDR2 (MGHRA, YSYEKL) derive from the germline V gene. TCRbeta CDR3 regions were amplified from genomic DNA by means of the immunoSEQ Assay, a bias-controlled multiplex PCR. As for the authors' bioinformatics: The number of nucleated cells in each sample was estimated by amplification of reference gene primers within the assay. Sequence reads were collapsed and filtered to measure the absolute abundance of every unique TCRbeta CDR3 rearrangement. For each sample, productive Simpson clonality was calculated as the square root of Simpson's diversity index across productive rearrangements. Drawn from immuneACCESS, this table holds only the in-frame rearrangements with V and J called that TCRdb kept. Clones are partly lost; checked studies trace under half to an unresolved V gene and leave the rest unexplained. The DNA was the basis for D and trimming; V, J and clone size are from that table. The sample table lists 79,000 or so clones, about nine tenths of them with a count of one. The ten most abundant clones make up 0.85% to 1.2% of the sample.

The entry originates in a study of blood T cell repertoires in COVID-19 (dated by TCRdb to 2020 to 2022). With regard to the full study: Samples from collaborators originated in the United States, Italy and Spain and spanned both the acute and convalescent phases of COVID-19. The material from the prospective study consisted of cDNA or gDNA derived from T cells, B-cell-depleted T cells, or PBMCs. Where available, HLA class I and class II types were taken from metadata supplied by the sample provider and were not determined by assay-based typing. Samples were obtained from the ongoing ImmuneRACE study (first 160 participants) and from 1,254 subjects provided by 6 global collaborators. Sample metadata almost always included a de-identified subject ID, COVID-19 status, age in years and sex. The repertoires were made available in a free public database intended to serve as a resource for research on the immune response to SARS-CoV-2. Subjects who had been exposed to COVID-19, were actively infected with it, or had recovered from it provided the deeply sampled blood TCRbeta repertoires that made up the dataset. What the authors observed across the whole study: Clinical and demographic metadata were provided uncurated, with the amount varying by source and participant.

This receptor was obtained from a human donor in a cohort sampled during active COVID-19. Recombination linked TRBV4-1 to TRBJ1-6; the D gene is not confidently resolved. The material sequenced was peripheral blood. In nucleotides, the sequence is TGCGCCAGCAGCCAAGGCCGCACGGCCTATAATTCACCCCTCCACTTT. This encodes CASSQGRTAYNSPLHF.